Below are 21 T cell receptor beta chains sequenced from a single sample in a study of T-cell memory formation after mild COVID-19. Via MiXCR, TCRdb re-called the 5' RACE reads, giving one row per CDR3 protein. The sample has a few hundred thousand distinct CDR3 sequences, more than 15% seen once; the top ten hold approximately 20%. Material for sequencing was PBMCs or a T cell subset sorted from them (not recorded which). Source of these receptors: a man aged 18 to 30 who had mild COVID-19 (a few samples of this study predate the infection). Cell type and time point are not known.

This clonotype was recorded many times. The chain joins TRBV6-1 to TRBJ2-1, with 8 nucleotides matching TRBD1. The CDR3 sequence is 17 residues long. J was trimmed by 3 bases and V by 7 bases; bases with no gene match: 14. The V gene's germline CDR1 is MNHNS and CDR2 SASEGT. CDR3 residues: CASIVNPGGGRYNEQFF. The DNA of the CDR3 is TGTGCCAGCATTGTGAACCCAGGGGGCGGCCGCTACAATGAGCAGTTCTTC.

This clonotype was seen a few times. The chain links TRBV4-3 to TRBJ2-1; D tentatively reads TRBD1 or TRBD2 (5 bases each). This CDR3 has 13 amino acids. CDR1 and CDR2 from the germline V gene are LGHNA and YSLEER. Trimming took off 0 bases at V and 8 bases at J, with 8 bases between the two ends. Here the CDR3 reads CASSQEGDHEQFF. As DNA, the CDR3 is TGCGCCAGCAGCCAAGAGGGGGACCATGAGCAGTTCTTC.

This clonotype was observed a few times. V usage is TRBV20-1 and J usage is TRBJ2-3, with TRBD1 matching 10 bases. Germline loops: CDR1 DFQATT, CDR2 SNEGSKA (reference sequence). V trimming: 4 bases; J trimming: 6 bases; junction bases outside the gene matches: 10. The CDR3 consists of 15 residues. CDR3 amino acids: CSAIPDRGTGDTQYF. The CDR3 DNA reads TGCAGTGCTATCCCGGACAGGGGGACCGGGGATACGCAGTATTTT.

The V and J genes are TRBV30 and TRBJ2-4; TRBD1 matches at 8 bases. Germline loops: CDR1 GTSNPN, CDR2 SVGIG (reference sequence). The V segment lost 1 base and the J segment 8 bases; nucleotides outside the gene matches: 10. The CDR3 extends over 15 amino acids. CDR3 loop: CAWSDPQGAHDIQYF. CDR3 nucleotide sequence: TGTGCCTGGAGTGACCCTCAGGGGGCACATGACATTCAGTACTTC.

This clonotype was counted only a few times. The chain has TRBV29-1 and TRBJ2-1; TRBD1 aligns across 7 bases. The trim removed 3 bases at V and 7 bases at J, leaving 9 bases unmatched. In germline, CDR1 is SQVTM, CDR2 ANQGSEA. This CDR3 comprises 14 residues. This CDR3 reads CSVEGKGAENEQFF. CDR3 bases: TGCAGCGTTGAGGGGAAGGGGGCTGAAAATGAGCAGTTCTTC.

This clonotype was counted between two and nine times. CDR3 nucleotide sequence: TGCGCCAGCAGCTTCGGGACTAGCGGTGAGGGGGAGACCCAGTACTTC. This translates into CASSFGTSGEGETQYF. The chain uses TRBV5-1 and TRBJ2-5, with TRBD2 matching 11 bases. This CDR3 region has 16 residues. Germline values: CDR1 SGHRS, CDR2 YFSETQ. V was clipped by 2 bases and J by 5 bases; unmatched bases: 8. Full variable domain (missing parts from reference TRBV5-1 and TRBJ2-5): KAGVTQTPRYLIKTRGQQVTLSCSPISGHRSVSWYQQTPGQGLQFLFEYFSETQRNKGNFPGRFSGRQFSNSRSEMNVSTLELGDSALYLCASSFGTSGEGETQYFGPGTRLLVL.

The chain uses TRBV4-2 and TRBJ2-3; perhaps TRBD1 as D (5 bases). CDR1 and CDR2 from the germline V gene are LGHNA and YNFKEQ. The V end was cut by 5 bases, the J end by 1 base, with 19 bases between. This CDR3 contains 17 residues. CDR3 sequence (DNA): TGTGCCAGCAGCTCAAACGGTGGGATAGGGGGCACAGATACGCAGTATTTT. Its protein is CASSSNGGIGGTDTQYF.

The chain joins TRBV4-1 to TRBJ1-1, with TRBD1 matching over 8 bases. The length of the CDR3 is 16 residues. V gave up 1 base and J gave up 5 bases; unmatched junction bases: 9. Germline V CDR1 and CDR2: MGHRA, YSYEKL. CDR3 loop: CASSQADRTGRTEAFF. The CDR3 DNA sequence: TGCGCCAGCAGCCAAGCCGACCGGACAGGGAGAACTGAAGCTTTCTTT.

The table lists this clonotype with a few counts. The rearrangement uses TRBV5-6 and TRBJ1-1; TRBD1 matches 7 bases. Unmatched junction bases numbered 4, after V lost 4 bases and J lost 1 base. CDR3 length equals 14 residues. Germline V gives CDR1 SGHDT, CDR2 YYEEEE. The CDR3 region has the DNA TGTGCCAGCAGCCCGTGGACAGGGAACACTGAAGCTTTCTTT. Amino acid sequence: CASSPWTGNTEAFF.

The chain uses TRBV29-1 and TRBJ1-5, with a weak D call TRBD1 (5 bases). This CDR3 region has 14 residues. Trimming took 7 bases from V and 0 from J, leaving 13 bases between them. Looked up from germline, CDR1 is SQVTM and CDR2 is ANQGSEA. The DNA of the CDR3 is TGCAGCGCGACAGTAGGCTATAGCAATCAGCCCCAGCATTTT. Translated: CSATVGYSNQPQHF.

This clonotype has only a few counts. J is TRBJ2-7 and V is TRBV11-1, with D possibly TRBD1 on 6 matching bases. V lost 1 base to trimming and J lost 2 bases, with 12 bases between them. CDR3 length equals 15 residues. The germline V gene has CDR1 SGHAT and CDR2 FQDESV (reference sequence). The CDR3 DNA reads TGTGCCAGCAGCTTAGTGGCCCAGGGGACCTACGAGCAGTACTTC. Translated, it gives CASSLVAQGTYEQYF. The full variable domain, its missing parts supplied by reference TRBV11-1 and TRBJ2-7, is EAEVAQSPRYKITEKSQAVAFWCDPISGHATLYWYRQILGQGPELLVQFQDESVVDDSQLPKDRFSAERLKGVDSTLKIQPAELGDSAMYLCASSLVAQGTYEQYFGPGTRLTVT.

This clonotype showed up many times. The chain is built from TRBV20-1 and TRBJ2-3; 9 bases fit TRBD2. Germline CDR1 and CDR2: DFQATT and SNEGSKA (reference sequence). Trimming removed 2 bases from V and 6 bases from J; junction bases left unmatched: 9. The CDR3 covers 15 residues. CDR3 amino acids: CSARHGGGAGDTQYF. CDR3 DNA sequence: TGCAGTGCTAGACACGGCGGGGGGGCCGGGGATACGCAGTATTTT.

This clonotype was counted a few times. V gene TRBV9 combines with J gene TRBJ2-1, with a possible D match to TRBD1 (6 bases). The CDR3 contains 14 residues. Germline CDR1 reads SGDLS; CDR2 reads YYNGEE. V lost 2 bases, J lost 4 bases, and 10 bases lay in between. CDR3 protein: CASSVGQPYNEQFF. The CDR3 DNA sequence: TGTGCCAGCAGCGTCGGACAGCCATACAATGAGCAGTTCTTC.

The J gene is TRBJ2-1, the V gene TRBV4-3, with 8 bases fitting TRBD2. V gave up 0 bases and J gave up 0 bases; unmatched junction bases: 10. In germline, CDR1 is LGHNA, CDR2 YSLEER. The CDR3 is 19 amino acids. DNA of the CDR3: TGCGCCAGCAGCCAAGATAACCAGCGGGGGACCAGCTCCTACAATGAGCAGTTCTTC. It translates to CASSQDNQRGTSSYNEQFF.

The J gene is TRBJ1-3, the V gene TRBV18; D call uncertain. Germline V gene data show CDR1 as KGHSH and CDR2 as LQKENI. This CDR3 spans 17 amino acids. The V gene lost 2 bases and the J gene lost 0 bases, with 14 bases spanning the gap. The CDR3 nucleotides read TGTGCCAGCTCACCATGGTCGGCAGAGCTCTCTGGAAACACCATATATTTT. Amino acid sequence: CASSPWSAELSGNTIYF.

The chain uses TRBV6-2 or TRBV6-3 and TRBJ2-3; D is perhaps TRBD1 or TRBD2 (5 bases each). Trimming removed 2 bases from V and 1 base from J, with 19 bases in between. CDR1 is MNHEY and CDR2 is SVGEGT in the germline V gene. The CDR3 length is 18 residues. This CDR3 reads CASSYGWGRNTRTDTQYF. The CDR3 coding sequence is TGTGCCAGCAGTTACGGCTGGGGGAGAAATACACGCACAGATACGCAGTATTTT.

This clonotype showed up just a few times. The J gene is TRBJ2-7, the V gene TRBV5-1; D not certain. The V gene lost 4 bases and the J gene lost 0 bases, with 11 bases spanning the gap. Germline values: CDR1 SGHRS, CDR2 YFSETQ. This CDR3 comprises 14 residues. The CDR3 sequence: CASSPVPSSYEQYV. The CDR3 DNA follows: TGCGCCAGCAGCCCGGTCCCGAGCTCCTACGAGCAGTACGTC.

The chain joins TRBV6-1 to TRBJ2-2, with D possibly matching TRBD1 (5 bases). The CDR3 totals 13 residues. Per germline, CDR1 MNHNS and CDR2 SASEGT. Trimming pared 7 bases from V and 5 bases from J, leaving 11 bases between. The CDR3 sequence is CASILGVTGELFF. In DNA form, the CDR3 reads TGTGCCAGCATATTAGGGGTTACCGGGGAGCTGTTTTTT.

The V and J genes are TRBV20-1 and TRBJ2-7; D possibly corresponds to TRBD2 (6 bases). The germline CDR1 and CDR2 sequences are DFQATT and SNEGSKA (reference sequence). The V end was cut by 0 bases, the J end by 3 bases, with 15 bases between. This CDR3 has 15 amino acids. CDR3: CSARDLRVGGYEQYF. The CDR3 DNA reads TGCAGTGCTAGAGACCTTCGCGTGGGGGGCTACGAGCAGTACTTC.

Written as DNA, the CDR3 is TGTGCCACCAGTGACAACACAGCAAACACCGGGGAGCTGTTTTTT. Protein sequence: CATSDNTANTGELFF. This rearrangement joins TRBV24-1 to TRBJ2-2; D unclear. The length of the CDR3 is 15 residues. V lost 4 bases and J lost 2, with 10 bases in between. Germline V lookup: CDR1 KGHDR, CDR2 SFDVKD.

The chain is built from TRBV6-5 and TRBJ2-5, with 8 bases lining up with TRBD2. Losses at the gene ends were 4 bases for V and 7 bases for J; bases not matched to a gene: 5. Germline V CDR1 and CDR2: MNHEY, SVGAGI. The CDR3 consists of 13 residues. CDR3 sequence: CASSLRGGLTQYF. CDR3 nucleotides: TGTGCCAGCAGTTTACGGGGGGGTCTGACCCAGTACTTC.